This T cell receptor (beta chain) stems from a study of T cells in Graves' hyperthyroidism and ophthalmopathy. Study-wide background: Any treatment followed the collection of peripheral blood at initial diagnosis. Overall study results and limits: Blood also showed most of the thyroid clonotypes that were expanded above 0.001.

On this clonotype itself: As yet, its antigen is unknown.

TCR beta CDR3 region amplification was performed from RNA transcripts. HTBI primers were employed in a first-round RT-PCR of the TCR CDR3. A single record per CDR3 protein comes from TCRdb applying MiXCR to the multiplex PCR reads. Of hundreds of thousands of distinct CDR3 sequences in the sample, around 20% were seen once. With 4 bases clipped from V and 1 base from J, the junction kept 8 bases outside the gene matches. The CDR3 loop spans 16 amino acids. Per the germline V gene, CDR1 is DFQATT and CDR2 is SNEGSKA (reference sequence). The sequence derives from a woman in her forties or fifties with Graves' hyperthyroidism that later progressed to Graves' ophthalmopathy. The chain couples TRBV20-1 to TRBJ2-2, with 8 bases fitting TRBD2. Material for sequencing was blood. For the CDR3, the DNA is TGCAGTGCTAACCCTGGACTAGCAGGGAACACCGGGGAGCTGTTTTTT. Translating it yields CSANPGLAGNTGELFF.